Listed below are T cell receptor beta chains from one sample, sequenced in a study of blood T cell repertoires in COVID-19. Method: immunoSEQ multiplex PCR; TCRdb's copy keeps in-frame clones and lacks some. The sample has roughly 220,000 clones; 88% are singletons. Sequencing used PBMCs or T cells enriched from blood (not recorded which). The source is a woman aged 30 to 39 who had recovered from COVID-19. The conserved cysteine and the conserved F or W are not part of the CDR3 here. Clone size is not always given. Where it is, it says once, few, many or a class for expanded clones.

size: -
V: TRBV7-2
CDR3: ASSQIEGAPGGQY

size: -
V: TRBV7-2
CDR3: ASGLVYPDTQY

size: -
V: TRBV9
CDR3: ASSVTTDSGNTIY

size: many
V: TRBV4-2
CDR3: ASSHPGGTGNTGELF

size: -
V: TRBV6-2/TRBV6-3
CDR3: ASSYSITVLNYGYT

size: -
V: TRBV9
CDR3: ASSVTGGKQHEQY

size: -
V: TRBV7-9
CDR3: ASSYLDKEGWCEQF

size: -
V: TRBV20-1
CDR3: SASLGLAGRGEQF

size: -
V: TRBV5-1
CDR3: ASRLYSGNTIY

size: -
V: TRBV27
CDR3: ASRGTGSYNEQF

size: -
V: TRBV7-2
CDR3: ASSNTGGTNEKLF

size: -
V: TRBV5-1
CDR3: ASSVQGATGFGEKLF

size: -
V: TRBV9
CDR3: ASSVVGTTSTDTQY

size: -
V: TRBV11-3
CDR3: ASTSSSGGAYNEQF

size: -
V: TRBV5-1
CDR3: ASSNHREGTEAF

size: -
V: TRBV4-3
CDR3: ASSQVQANTEAF

size: once
V: TRBV5-6
CDR3: ASSSHGTGAEKLF

size: -
V: TRBV7-9
CDR3: ASSLVQGRGTNEKLF

size: -
V: TRBV5-1
CDR3: ASSLATGADTQY

size: once
V: TRBV3-1/TRBV3-2
CDR3: ASSQDSGLEQPQH

size: -
V: TRBV7-6
CDR3: ASSLDLSRTATRGANVLT

size: -
V: TRBV14
CDR3: ASSQDHRDRDTEAF

size: -
V: TRBV29-1
CDR3: SVLLRGNYGYT

size: -
V: TRBV25-1
CDR3: ASSDPGAGGGELF

size: -
V: TRBV5-4
CDR3: ASSLAGQGRGEKLF

size: few
V: TRBV7-9
CDR3: ASSHTGTGNEETQY

size: -
V: TRBV27
CDR3: ASSFQVNTEAF

size: once
V: TRBV19
CDR3: ASSTHRQTGRTEAF

size: -
V: TRBV27
CDR3: ASSPQGGGFYGYT

size: -
V: TRBV5-1
CDR3: ASSPSGRGSNEKLF

size: few
V: TRBV4-1
CDR3: ASSQGLPYGYT

size: few
V: TRBV6-5
CDR3: APAAGQSNQPQH

size: -
V: TRBV18
CDR3: ASSSDRADGYT

size: -
V: TRBV4-3
CDR3: ASSQDREGGLPNGYT

size: -
V: TRBV7-2
CDR3: ASSSQGFSTGELF

size: -
V: TRBV9
CDR3: ASGQGNEKLF

size: few
V: TRBV9
CDR3: ASSGNTGWGNTGELF

size: -
V: TRBV7-2
CDR3: ASSPDRRQETQY

size: -
V: TRBV5-4
CDR3: ASSLEGAGPYGYT

size: -
V: TRBV7-2
CDR3: ASSLEGLGGIDGYT

size: -
V: TRBV12-3/TRBV12-4
CDR3: ASSFQREQPQH

size: -
V: TRBV5-4
CDR3: ASSPSAGVSTDTQY

size: -
V: TRBV10-3
CDR3: AISVAGDHTGELF

size: -
V: TRBV5-1
CDR3: ASSLGLEAF

size: -
V: TRBV6-5
CDR3: ASSLRGNQPQH

size: once
V: TRBV12-3/TRBV12-4
CDR3: ASGISGNTEAF

size: -
V: TRBV9
CDR3: ASSVDTVEFNYGYT

size: -
V: TRBV4-2
CDR3: ASSQDQQTYGYT

size: -
V: TRBV10-3
CDR3: AIRETSGVGNEQF

size: few
V: TRBV5-4
CDR3: ASSYRGTGATEAF

size: -
V: TRBV7-9
CDR3: ASSSTGRQQETQY